The 19 T cell receptor beta chains presented below share a single source sample, sequenced in a study of a mutant IDH1 vaccine in newly diagnosed glioma. Noted time point: week 35, safety follow-up. Doses of 300 ug of mutant IDH1 20-mer peptide were given with topical imiquimod. Their recognized antigens are unknown. Produced via immunoSEQ multiplex PCR; TCRdb's table is partial and in-frame only. The sample carries 45,000 to 60,000 clones, around 89% recorded once. Material: PBMCs, obtained from a glioma patient whose treatment included an IDH1 peptide vaccine. Source of these receptors: a woman aged 40 to 50 with glioma.

This rearrangement joins TRBV15 to TRBJ1-2; weak D call: TRBD1 (5 bases). The germline V gene has CDR1 LNHNV and CDR2 YYDKDF (reference sequence). The length of the CDR3 is 19 residues. The V end was cut by 1 base, the J end by 4 bases, with 25 bases between. CDR3 DNA: TGTGCCACCAGCAGAGTAATGTGGGGATGGCAGGGAGGCCCCTATGGCTACACCTTC. This sequence encodes CATSRVMWGWQGGPYGYTF.

This clone was counted a few times. The rearrangement uses TRBV4-3 and TRBJ1-1; D is undetermined. Trimming pared 4 bases from V and 1 base from J, leaving 10 bases between. Germline V gene lookup returns CDR1 LGHNA and CDR2 YSLEER. CDR3 size: 14 residues. For the CDR3, the DNA is TGCGCCAGCAGCCTTAGGGCGGGGAACACTGAAGCTTTCTTT. Amino acid sequence: CASSLRAGNTEAFF.

The chain couples TRBV4-2 to TRBJ2-1; 12 positions match TRBD2. CDR3 length: 17 residues. CDR1 and CDR2 (germline): LGHNA, YNFKEQ. Trimming removed 4 bases from V and 0 bases from J; junction bases left unmatched: 4. This CDR3 is CASSRGTSGSSYNEQFF. The DNA of the CDR3 is TGTGCCAGCAGCCGTGGGACTAGCGGGTCCTCCTACAATGAGCAGTTCTTC.

CDR3 protein: CASSEGRGGVGETQYF. DNA of the CDR3: TGTGCCAGCAGTGAAGGTCGCGGGGGGGTTGGAGAGACCCAGTACTTC. This chain joins TRBV25-1 and TRBJ2-5; 9 bases map to TRBD2. This CDR3 comprises 16 residues. CDR1 is MGHDK and CDR2 is SYGVNS in the germline V gene. The V segment lost 2 bases and the J segment 4 bases; nucleotides outside the gene matches: 8.

The chain is built from TRBV7-2 and TRBJ1-6; 7 bases fit TRBD1. Trimming cost V 0 bases and J 4 bases; bases outside gene matches: 3. CDR3 length: 16 residues. Per the germline V gene, CDR1 is SGHTA and CDR2 is FQGNSA. CDR3 sequence (DNA): TGTGCCAGCAGCTTAGCTACGACAGGGTATAATTCACCCCTCCACTTT. Translating gives CASSLATTGYNSPLHF. Drawing the rest from reference TRBV7-2 and TRBJ1-6, the complete variable domain is GAGVSQSPSNKVTEKGKDVELRCDPISGHTALYWYRQSLGQGLEFLIYFQGNSAPDKSGLPSDRFSAERTGGSVSTLTIQRTQQEDSAVYLCASSLATTGYNSPLHFGNGTRLTVT.

The chain has TRBV7-9 and TRBJ1-2; D not certain. The germline gives CDR1 SEHNR, CDR2 FQNEAQ (reference sequence). Trimming cost V 1 base and J 4 bases, with 4 bases left between them. The CDR3 length is 12 residues. The CDR3 region is CASSLGGYGYTF. CDR3 bases: TGTGCCAGCAGCTTAGGCGGCTATGGCTACACCTTC.

The chain joins TRBV6-8 to TRBJ1-6; D may be TRBD1 (5 bases). The CDR3 runs 14 residues. Germline V gene data show CDR1 as MNHGY and CDR2 as SAAAGT. V lost 3 bases, J lost 11 bases, and 14 bases lay in between. The CDR3 region is CASSYKGWGPPLHF. DNA for the CDR3: TGTGCCAGCAGTTATAAGGGGTGGGGTCCACCCCTCCACTTT.

This chain connects TRBV5-1 to TRBJ2-2, with 10 bases fitting TRBD2. Germline lookup yields CDR1 SGHRS and CDR2 YFSETQ. The CDR3 sequence is 16 residues long. Trimming at V came to 5 bases and at J to 6 bases, leaving 10 bases not matched to a gene. Written as DNA, the CDR3 is TGCGCCAGCAGTCGCGGGATAGCGGGAGGCCCCGGGGAGCTGTTTTTT. As protein: CASSRGIAGGPGELFF.

The chain uses TRBV4-1 and TRBJ2-3, with TRBD2 matching 7 bases. J was trimmed by 6 bases and V by 6 bases; bases with no gene match: 6. The germline V gene encodes CDR1 MGHRA and CDR2 YSYEKL. The length of the CDR3 is 13 residues. The CDR3 spells CASSAGELDTQYF. The CDR3 DNA is TGCGCCAGCAGTGCGGGGGAACTGGATACGCAGTATTTT.

This rearrangement joins TRBV29-1 to TRBJ2-1; TRBD2 aligns across 11 bases. The germline V gene has CDR1 SQVTM and CDR2 ANQGSEA. Trimming removed 8 bases from V and 5 bases from J; junction bases left unmatched: 8. The CDR3 runs to 14 residues. CDR3 in amino acids: CSFGTSGSNNEQFF. The CDR3 DNA sequence: TGCAGCTTTGGAACTAGCGGGAGTAACAATGAGCAGTTCTTC.

This clone was seen more than once but under ten times. V usage is TRBV5-8 and J usage is TRBJ1-4; D ambiguous. Trimming removed 4 bases from V and 4 bases from J, with 8 bases in between. The germline V gene encodes CDR1 SGHTS and CDR2 YDEGEE. This CDR3 spans 13 amino acids. The CDR3 protein is CASSGGLNEKLFF. Here the CDR3 DNA reads TGTGCCAGCAGCGGCGGGCTTAATGAAAAACTGTTTTTT.

This chain uses TRBV6-5 with TRBJ2-1, with D unclear. V gave up 5 bases and J gave up 5 bases, with 7 bases separating them. Germline CDR1 is MNHEY and CDR2 is SVGAGI. This CDR3 is built from 12 residues. The CDR3 protein is CASSHWNNEQFF. The CDR3 DNA is TGTGCCAGCAGTCACTGGAACAATGAGCAGTTCTTC.

This rearrangement joins TRBV2 to TRBJ1-5; D is undetermined. CDR1 SNHLY and CDR2 FYNNEI come from the germline V gene. The CDR3 loop spans 11 amino acids. V was shortened by 5 bases and J by 4 bases, with 3 bases between the two germline ends. The CDR3 reads CASSLNQPQHF. The CDR3, as DNA: TGTGCCAGCAGTTTGAATCAGCCCCAGCATTTT.

This chain connects TRBV5-4 to TRBJ2-1; 9 bases agree with TRBD1. This CDR3 contains 16 residues. Per germline, CDR1 SGHNT and CDR2 YYREEE (reference sequence). The trim removed 0 bases at V and 5 bases at J, leaving 6 bases unmatched. CDR3 nucleotide sequence: TGTGCCAGCAGCTTGGGTGGGACAGGGAGAAACAATGAGCAGTTCTTC. Encoded protein: CASSLGGTGRNNEQFF.

The gene calls are TRBV28 and TRBJ1-5; 7 nucleotides agree with TRBD1. The germline V gene has CDR1 MDHEN and CDR2 SYDVKM. J gave up 7 bases and V 6 bases, and 15 bases lay outside the gene matches. The CDR3 covers 16 residues. The CDR3 bases are TGTGCCAGCAGCTCCATCGATGGGACAGCGATCCAGCCCCAGCATTTT. This sequence encodes CASSSIDGTAIQPQHF. The variable domain in full, completed from reference TRBV28 and TRBJ1-5, reads DVKVTQSSRYLVKRTGEKVFLECVQDMDHENMFWYRQDPGLGLRLIYFSYDVKMKEKGDIPEGYSVSREKKERFSLILESASTNQTSMYLCASSSIDGTAIQPQHFGDGTRLSIL.

The table lists this clone with a few counts. The chain carries TRBV28 and TRBJ1-1, with 10 bases matching TRBD1. The CDR3 extends over 15 amino acids. The V gene's germline CDR1 is MDHEN and CDR2 SYDVKM. V trimming: 8 bases; J trimming: 3 bases; junction bases outside the gene matches: 9. Here the CDR3 reads CASLGQGSRDTEAFF. CDR3 in DNA: TGTGCCAGCTTGGGACAGGGGAGTCGGGACACTGAAGCTTTCTTT.

This rearrangement joins TRBV7-9 to TRBJ2-3; tentatively, D is TRBD2 (5 bases). The CDR3 is made up of 14 amino acids. Germline V gives CDR1 SEHNR, CDR2 FQNEAQ (reference sequence). V was cut by 3 bases and J by 4 bases, with 11 bases left in between. The CDR3 sequence: CASSFGSRADTQYF. The DNA for the CDR3 is TGTGCCAGCAGCTTTGGGAGTCGGGCAGATACGCAGTATTTT. The full variable domain, with the rest looked up from reference TRBV7-9 and TRBJ2-3, is DTGVSQNPRHKITKRGQNVTFRCDPISEHNRLYWYRQTLGQGPEFLTYFQNEAQLEKSRLLSDRFSAERPKGSFSTLEIQRTEQGDSAMYLCASSFGSRADTQYFGPGTRLTVL.

CDR3 coding DNA: TGTGCCAGCAGCCAAATTAGCAGGGCAGGCGGGGAGCTGTTTTTT. Protein: CASSQISRAGGELFF. The V call is TRBV5-8, the J call TRBJ2-2, with TRBD1 as a possible D gene (5 bases). This CDR3 has 15 amino acids. With 4 bases removed from V and 7 bases from J, the gap between germline ends came to 17 bases. Germline assignment: CDR1 SGHTS and CDR2 YDEGEE. The whole variable domain, remainder taken from reference TRBV5-8 and TRBJ2-2, is EAGVTQSPTHLIKTRGQQATLRCSPISGHTSVYWYQQALGLGLQFLLWYDEGEERNRGNFPPRFSGRQFPNYSSELNVNALELEDSALYLCASSQISRAGGELFFGEGSRLTVL.

The chain links TRBV7-8 to TRBJ1-5, with D possibly being TRBD1 (5 bases). The CDR3 sequence is 15 residues long. CDR1 and CDR2 (germline): SGHVS, FQNEAQ. The V end lost 2 bases, the J end lost 7 bases, and 15 bases lay between the germline ends. CDR3 DNA: TGTGCCAGCAGCTTACGAGGGGATAGACGGCAGCCCCAGCATTTT. Translating gives CASSLRGDRRQPQHF.